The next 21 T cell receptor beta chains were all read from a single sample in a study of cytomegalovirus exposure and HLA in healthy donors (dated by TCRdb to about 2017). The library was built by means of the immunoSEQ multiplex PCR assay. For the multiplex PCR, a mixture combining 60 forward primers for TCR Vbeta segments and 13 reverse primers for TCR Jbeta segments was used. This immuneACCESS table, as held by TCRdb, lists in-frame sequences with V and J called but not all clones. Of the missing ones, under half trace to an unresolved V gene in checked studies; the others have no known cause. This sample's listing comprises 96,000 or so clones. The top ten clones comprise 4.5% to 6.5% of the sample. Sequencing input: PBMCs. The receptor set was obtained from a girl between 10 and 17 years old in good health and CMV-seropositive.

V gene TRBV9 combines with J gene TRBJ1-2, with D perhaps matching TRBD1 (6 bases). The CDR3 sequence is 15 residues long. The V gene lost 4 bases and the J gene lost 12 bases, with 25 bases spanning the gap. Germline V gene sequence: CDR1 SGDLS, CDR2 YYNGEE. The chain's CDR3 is CASSPRRLGGNLHTF. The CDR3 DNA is TGTGCCAGCAGCCCCCGTCGGCTAGGGGGAAATCTCCACACCTTC.

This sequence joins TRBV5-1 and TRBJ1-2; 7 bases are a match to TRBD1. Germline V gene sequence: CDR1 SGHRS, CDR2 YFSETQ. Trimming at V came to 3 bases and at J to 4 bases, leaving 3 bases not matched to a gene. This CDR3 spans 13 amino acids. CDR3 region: CASSWDSSYGYTF. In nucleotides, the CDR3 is TGCGCCAGCAGCTGGGACAGTTCCTATGGCTACACCTTC. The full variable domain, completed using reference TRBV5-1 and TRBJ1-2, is KAGVTQTPRYLIKTRGQQVTLSCSPISGHRSVSWYQQTPGQGLQFLFEYFSETQRNKGNFPGRFSGRQFSNSRSEMNVSTLELGDSALYLCASSWDSSYGYTFGSGTRLTVV.

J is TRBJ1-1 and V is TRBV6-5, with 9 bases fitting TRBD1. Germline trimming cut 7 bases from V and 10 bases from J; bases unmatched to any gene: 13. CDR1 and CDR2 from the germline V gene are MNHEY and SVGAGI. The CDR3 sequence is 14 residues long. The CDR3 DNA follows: TGTGCCAGCACACCAGGGACAGGGTTAGATGTAGCTTTCTTT. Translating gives CASTPGTGLDVAFF.

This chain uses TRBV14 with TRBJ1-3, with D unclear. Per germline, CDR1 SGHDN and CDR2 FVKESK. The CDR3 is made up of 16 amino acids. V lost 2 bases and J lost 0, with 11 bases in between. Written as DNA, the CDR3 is TGTGCCAGCAGCCAAACAGAATACGACTCTGGAAACACCATATATTTT. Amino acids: CASSQTEYDSGNTIYF.

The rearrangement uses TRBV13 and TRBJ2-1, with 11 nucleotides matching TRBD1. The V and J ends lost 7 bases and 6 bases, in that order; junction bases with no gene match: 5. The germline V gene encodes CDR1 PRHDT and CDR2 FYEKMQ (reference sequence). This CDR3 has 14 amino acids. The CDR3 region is CASTKDRGLNEQFF. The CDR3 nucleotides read TGTGCCAGCACCAAGGACAGGGGGCTCAATGAGCAGTTCTTC.

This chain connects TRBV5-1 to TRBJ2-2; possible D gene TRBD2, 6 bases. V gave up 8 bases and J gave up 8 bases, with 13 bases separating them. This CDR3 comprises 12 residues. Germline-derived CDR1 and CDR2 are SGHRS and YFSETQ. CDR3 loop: CASGPGVGELFF. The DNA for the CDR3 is TGCGCCAGTGGCCCGGGGGTGGGGGAGCTGTTTTTT.

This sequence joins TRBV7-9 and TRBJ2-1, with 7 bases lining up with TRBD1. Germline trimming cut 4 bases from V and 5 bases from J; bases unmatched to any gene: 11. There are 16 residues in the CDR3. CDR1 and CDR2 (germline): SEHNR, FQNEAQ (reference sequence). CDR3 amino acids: CASSSLTGEADNEQFF. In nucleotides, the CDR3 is TGTGCCAGCAGCTCCCTTACAGGGGAAGCCGACAATGAGCAGTTCTTC.

DNA of the CDR3: TGTGCCAGCAGCCCTAGACAGGGTTTGGAAGAAAAACTGTTTTTT. It translates to CASSPRQGLEEKLFF. V gene TRBV5-6 combines with J gene TRBJ1-4, with 7 bases identical to TRBD1. V gave up 4 bases and J gave up 8 bases; unmatched junction bases: 11. The germline V gene encodes CDR1 SGHDT and CDR2 YYEEEE. The CDR3 is 15 amino acids.

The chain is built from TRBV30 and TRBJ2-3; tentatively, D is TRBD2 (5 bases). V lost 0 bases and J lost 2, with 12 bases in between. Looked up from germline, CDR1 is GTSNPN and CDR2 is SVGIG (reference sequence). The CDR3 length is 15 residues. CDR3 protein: CAWSVKLALTDTQYF. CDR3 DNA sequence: TGTGCCTGGAGTGTTAAGCTAGCACTCACAGATACGCAGTATTTT. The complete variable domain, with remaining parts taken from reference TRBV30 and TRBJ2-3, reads SQTIHQWPATLVQPVGSPLSLECTVEGTSNPNLYWYRQAAGRGLQLLFYSVGIGQISSEVPQNLSASRPQDRQFILSSKKLLLSDSGFYLCAWSVKLALTDTQYFGPGTRLTVL.

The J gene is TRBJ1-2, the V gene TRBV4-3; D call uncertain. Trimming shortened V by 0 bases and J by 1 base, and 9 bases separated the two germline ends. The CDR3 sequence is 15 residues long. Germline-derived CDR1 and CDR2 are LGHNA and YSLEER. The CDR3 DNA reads TGCGCCAGCAGCCAAGATTCCGAGATTAACTATGGCTACACCTTC. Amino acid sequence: CASSQDSEINYGYTF.

In nucleotides, the CDR3 is TGTGCCAGCCTCAAGACGGAGTTCTACGAGCAGTACTTC. Translation gives CASLKTEFYEQYF. V is TRBV28 and J is TRBJ2-7; D is unresolved. Germline lookup yields CDR1 MDHEN and CDR2 SYDVKM. The V end lost 8 bases, the J end lost 3 bases, and 14 bases lay between the germline ends. The length of the CDR3 is 13 residues.

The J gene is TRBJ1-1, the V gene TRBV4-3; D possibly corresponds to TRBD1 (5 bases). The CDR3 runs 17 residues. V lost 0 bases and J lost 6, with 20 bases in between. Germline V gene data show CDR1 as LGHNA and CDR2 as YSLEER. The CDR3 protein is CASSQDRYASSGAEAFF. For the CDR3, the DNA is TGCGCCAGCAGCCAAGATCGTTACGCGTCTTCGGGGGCTGAAGCTTTCTTT.

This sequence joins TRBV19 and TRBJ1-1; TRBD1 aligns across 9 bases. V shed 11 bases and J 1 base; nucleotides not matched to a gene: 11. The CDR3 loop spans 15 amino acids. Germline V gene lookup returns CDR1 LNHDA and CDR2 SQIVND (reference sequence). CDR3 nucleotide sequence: TGTGCCGGTCAACAGGGGGCGTTAACGAACACTGAAGCTTTCTTT. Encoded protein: CAGQQGALTNTEAFF.

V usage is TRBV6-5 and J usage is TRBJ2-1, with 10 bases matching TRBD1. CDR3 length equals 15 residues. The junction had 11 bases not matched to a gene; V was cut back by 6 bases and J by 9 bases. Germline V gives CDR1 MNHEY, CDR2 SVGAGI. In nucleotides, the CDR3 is TGTGCCAGCAGACTTACCGGGACAGGGGACTTTGAGCAGTTCTTC. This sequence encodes CASRLTGTGDFEQFF.

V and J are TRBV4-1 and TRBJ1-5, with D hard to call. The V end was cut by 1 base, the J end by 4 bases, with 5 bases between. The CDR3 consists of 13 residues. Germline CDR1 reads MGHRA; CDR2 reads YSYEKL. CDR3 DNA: TGCGCCAGCAGCCAAGGAGGTAATCAGCCCCAGCATTTT. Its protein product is CASSQGGNQPQHF.

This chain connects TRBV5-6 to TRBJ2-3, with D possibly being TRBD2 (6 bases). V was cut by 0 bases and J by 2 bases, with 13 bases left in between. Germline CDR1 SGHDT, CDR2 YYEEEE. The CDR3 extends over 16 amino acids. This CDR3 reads CASSLEIGLNTDTQYF. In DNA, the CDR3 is TGTGCCAGCAGCTTGGAAATTGGACTAAACACAGATACGCAGTATTTT.

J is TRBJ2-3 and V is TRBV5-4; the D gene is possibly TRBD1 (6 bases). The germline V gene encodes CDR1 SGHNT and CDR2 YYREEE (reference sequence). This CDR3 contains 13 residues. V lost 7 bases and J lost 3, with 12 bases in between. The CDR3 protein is CASGVQGTDTQYF. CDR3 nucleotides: TGTGCCAGCGGGGTTCAGGGGACAGATACGCAGTATTTT. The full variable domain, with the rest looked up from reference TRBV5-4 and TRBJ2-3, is ETGVTQSPTHLIKTRGQQVTLRCSSQSGHNTVSWYQQALGQGPQFIFQYYREEENGRGNFPPRFSGLQFPNYSSELNVNALELDDSALYLCASGVQGTDTQYFGPGTRLTVL.

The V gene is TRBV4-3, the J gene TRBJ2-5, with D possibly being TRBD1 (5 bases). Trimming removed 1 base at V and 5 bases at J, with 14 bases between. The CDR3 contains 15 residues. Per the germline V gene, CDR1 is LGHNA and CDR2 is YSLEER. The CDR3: CASSQVQGMLETQYF. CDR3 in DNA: TGCGCCAGCAGCCAAGTTCAGGGAATGTTGGAGACCCAGTACTTC.

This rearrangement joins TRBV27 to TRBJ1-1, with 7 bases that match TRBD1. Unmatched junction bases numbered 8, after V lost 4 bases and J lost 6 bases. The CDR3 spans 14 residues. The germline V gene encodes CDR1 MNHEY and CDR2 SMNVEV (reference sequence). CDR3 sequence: CASSYSSGGPEAFF. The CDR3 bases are TGTGCCAGCAGTTACTCCTCAGGGGGGCCTGAAGCTTTCTTT.

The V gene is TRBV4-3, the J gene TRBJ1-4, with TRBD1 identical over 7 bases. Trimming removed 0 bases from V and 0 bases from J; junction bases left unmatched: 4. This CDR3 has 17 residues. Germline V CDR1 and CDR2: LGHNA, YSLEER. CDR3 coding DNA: TGCGCCAGCAGCCAAGATGAGGACAGGTCAACTAATGAAAAACTGTTTTTT. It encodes CASSQDEDRSTNEKLFF.

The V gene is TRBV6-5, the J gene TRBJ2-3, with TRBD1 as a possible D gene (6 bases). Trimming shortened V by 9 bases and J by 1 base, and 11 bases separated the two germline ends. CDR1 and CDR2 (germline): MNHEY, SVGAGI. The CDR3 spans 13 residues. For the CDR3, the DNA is TGTGCCAGTGCGACAGGACGCACAGATACGCAGTATTTT. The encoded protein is CASATGRTDTQYF.